This TCR beta chain was sequenced for a study of blood T cell repertoires in COVID-19. Some clones are missing from TCRdb's copy, which holds only in-frame ones; the method was immunoSEQ multiplex PCR. The sample includes approximately 65,000 clones, 90% seen only once; the top ten take around 0.52%. This receptor was obtained from a man in his fifties or sixties with COVID-19, enrolled during active disease. Sequenced sample: peripheral blood.

The CDR3 DNA reads as TGTGCCAGCAGCTTCCGACTAGCGGATGGGTTGGGGCAGTACTTC. Protein: CASSFRLADGLGQYF. J is TRBJ2-7 and V is TRBV5-5, with 9 bases lining up with TRBD2. CDR3 length: 15 residues. The J segment lost 9 bases and the V segment lost 2 bases, leaving 12 bases of the junction unmatched. Looked up from germline, CDR1 is SGHKS and CDR2 is YYEKEE (reference sequence). The complete variable domain, with remaining parts taken from reference TRBV5-5 and TRBJ2-7, reads DAGVTQSPTHLIKTRGQQVTLRCSPISGHKSVSWYQQVLGQGPQFIFQYYEKEERGRGNFPDRFSARQFPNYSSELNVNALLLGDSALYLCASSFRLADGLGQYFGPGTRLTVT.